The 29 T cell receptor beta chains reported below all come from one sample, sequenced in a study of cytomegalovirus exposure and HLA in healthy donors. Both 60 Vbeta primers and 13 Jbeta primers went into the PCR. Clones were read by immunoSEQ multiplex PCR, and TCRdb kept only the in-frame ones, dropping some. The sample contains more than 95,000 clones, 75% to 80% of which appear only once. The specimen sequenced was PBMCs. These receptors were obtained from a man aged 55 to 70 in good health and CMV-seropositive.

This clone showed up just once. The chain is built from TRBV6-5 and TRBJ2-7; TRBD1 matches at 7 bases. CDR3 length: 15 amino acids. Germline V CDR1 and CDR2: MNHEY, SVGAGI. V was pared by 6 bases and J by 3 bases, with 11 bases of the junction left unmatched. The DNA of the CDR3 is TGTGCCAGCAGCCCCCCCGGGACAGCTCACTACGAGCAGTACTTC. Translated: CASSPPGTAHYEQYF.

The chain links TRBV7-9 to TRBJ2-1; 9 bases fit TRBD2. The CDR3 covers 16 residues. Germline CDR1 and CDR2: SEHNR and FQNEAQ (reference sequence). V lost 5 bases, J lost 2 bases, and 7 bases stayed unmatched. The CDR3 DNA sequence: TGTGCCAGCAGCCCCGGGTCTAGCGGGGCCTACAATGAGCAGTTCTTC. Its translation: CASSPGSSGAYNEQFF.

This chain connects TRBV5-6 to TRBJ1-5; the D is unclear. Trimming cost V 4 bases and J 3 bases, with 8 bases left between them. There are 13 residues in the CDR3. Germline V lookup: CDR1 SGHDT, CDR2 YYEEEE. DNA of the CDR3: TGTGCCAGCAGCGGGAGGCTCAATCAGCCCCAGCATTTT. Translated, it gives CASSGRLNQPQHF.

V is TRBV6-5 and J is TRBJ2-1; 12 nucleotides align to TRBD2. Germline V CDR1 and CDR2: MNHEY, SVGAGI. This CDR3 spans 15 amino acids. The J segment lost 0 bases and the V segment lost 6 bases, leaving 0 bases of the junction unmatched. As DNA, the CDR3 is TGTGCCAGCAGGACTAGCGGGGGCTCCTACAATGAGCAGTTCTTC. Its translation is CASRTSGGSYNEQFF.

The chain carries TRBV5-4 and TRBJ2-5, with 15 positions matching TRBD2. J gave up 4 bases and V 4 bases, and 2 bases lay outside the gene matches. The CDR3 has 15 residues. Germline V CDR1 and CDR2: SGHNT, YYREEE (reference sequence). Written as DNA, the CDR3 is TGTGCCAGCAGCCGGGGACTAGCGGGGGGAGAGACCCAGTACTTC. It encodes CASSRGLAGGETQYF.

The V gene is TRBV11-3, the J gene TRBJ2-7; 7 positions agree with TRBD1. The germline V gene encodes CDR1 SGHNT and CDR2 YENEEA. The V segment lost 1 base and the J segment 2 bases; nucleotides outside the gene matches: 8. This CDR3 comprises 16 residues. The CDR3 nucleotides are TGTGCCAGCAGCTTAGCCAAGACAGGGACCCCCTACGAGCAGTACTTC. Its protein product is CASSLAKTGTPYEQYF.

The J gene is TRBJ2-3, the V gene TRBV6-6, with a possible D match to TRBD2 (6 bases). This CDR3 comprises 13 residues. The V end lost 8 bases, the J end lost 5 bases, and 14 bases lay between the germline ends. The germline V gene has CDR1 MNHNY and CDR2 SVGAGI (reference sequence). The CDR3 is CASCPPGEDTQYF. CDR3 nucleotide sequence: TGTGCCAGCTGCCCGCCGGGAGAAGATACGCAGTATTTT.

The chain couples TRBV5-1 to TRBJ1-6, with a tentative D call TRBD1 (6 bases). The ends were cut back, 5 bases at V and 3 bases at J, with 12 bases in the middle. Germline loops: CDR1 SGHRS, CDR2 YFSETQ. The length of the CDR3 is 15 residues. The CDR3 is CASRNREVYNSPLHF. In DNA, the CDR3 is TGCGCCAGCAGAAACAGGGAAGTCTATAATTCACCCCTCCACTTT.

This CDR3 is CASRRTVTDTQYF. Here the CDR3 DNA reads TGTGCCAGTAGGAGAACAGTCACAGATACGCAGTATTTT. The chain joins TRBV19 to TRBJ2-3; D is unresolved. The germline V gene has CDR1 LNHDA and CDR2 SQIVND (reference sequence). The CDR3 is 13 residues long. Between the trimmed V and J ends, which lost 6 bases and 2 bases, there was a span of 9 bases. The variable domain in full, with the rest retrieved from reference TRBV19 and TRBJ2-3, is DGGITQSPKYLFRKEGQNVTLSCEQNLNHDAMYWYRQDPGQGLRLIYYSQIVNDFQKGDIAEGYSVSREKKESFPLTVTSAQKNPTAFYLCASRRTVTDTQYFGPGTRLTVL.

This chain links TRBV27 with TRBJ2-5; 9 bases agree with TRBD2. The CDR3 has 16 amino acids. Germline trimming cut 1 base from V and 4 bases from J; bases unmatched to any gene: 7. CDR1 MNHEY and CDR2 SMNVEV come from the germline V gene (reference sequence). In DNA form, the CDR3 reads TGTGCCAGCAGTTTATGGGCGGGGGGGAATCGAGAGACCCAGTACTTC. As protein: CASSLWAGGNRETQYF.

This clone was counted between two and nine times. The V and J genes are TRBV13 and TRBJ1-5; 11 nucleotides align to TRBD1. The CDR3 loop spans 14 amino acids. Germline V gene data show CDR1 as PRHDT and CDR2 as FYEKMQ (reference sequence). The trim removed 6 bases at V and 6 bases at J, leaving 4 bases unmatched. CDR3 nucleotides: TGTGCCAGCAGTGGGGGACAGGGGGGTCAGCCCCAGCATTTT. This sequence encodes CASSGGQGGQPQHF.

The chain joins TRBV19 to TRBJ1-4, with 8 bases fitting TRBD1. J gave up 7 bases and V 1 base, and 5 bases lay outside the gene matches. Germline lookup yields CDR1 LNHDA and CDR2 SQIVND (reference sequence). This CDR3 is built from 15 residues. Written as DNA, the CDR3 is TGTGCCAGTAGTATAGTGTGGACAGGGCGTGAAAAACTGTTTTTT. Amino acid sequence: CASSIVWTGREKLFF.

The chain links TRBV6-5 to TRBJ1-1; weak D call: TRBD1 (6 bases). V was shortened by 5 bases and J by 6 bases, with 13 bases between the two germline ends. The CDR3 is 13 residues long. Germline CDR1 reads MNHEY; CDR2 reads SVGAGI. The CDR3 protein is CASSDRSSPEAFF. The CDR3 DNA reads TGTGCCAGCAGTGACAGGTCTTCTCCTGAAGCTTTCTTT.

In nucleotides, the CDR3 is TGTGCCAGCTCACCCCCGGGGACTAGCCGAAACAATGAGCAGTTCTTC. This encodes CASSPPGTSRNNEQFF. This chain links TRBV18 with TRBJ2-1; the match to TRBD2 covers 9 bases. With V trimmed by 3 bases and J by 5 bases, 8 bases remained unmatched. Germline V gene lookup returns CDR1 KGHSH and CDR2 LQKENI. The CDR3 spans 16 residues.

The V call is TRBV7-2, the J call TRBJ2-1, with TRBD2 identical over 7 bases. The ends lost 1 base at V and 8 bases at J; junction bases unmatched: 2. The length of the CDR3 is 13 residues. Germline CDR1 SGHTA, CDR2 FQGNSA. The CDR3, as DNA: TGTGCCAGCAGCTTAGTTCGGGGGGATGAGCAGTTCTTC. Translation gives CASSLVRGDEQFF. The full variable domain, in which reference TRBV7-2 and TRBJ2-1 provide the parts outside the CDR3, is GAGVSQSPSNKVTEKGKDVELRCDPISGHTALYWYRQSLGQGLEFLIYFQGNSAPDKSGLPSDRFSAERTGGSVSTLTIQRTQQEDSAVYLCASSLVRGDEQFFGPGTRLTVL.

The CDR3 DNA reads TGTGCCAGCAGCATAGAGGCGTCAGGCCTTCTCTCTGGAAACACCATATATTTT. It yields the protein CASSIEASGLLSGNTIYF. The chain couples TRBV7-6 to TRBJ1-3; D not certain. The V gene's germline CDR1 is SGHVS and CDR2 FNYEAQ. The V and J ends lost 5 bases and 0 bases respectively, with 20 bases between them. The CDR3 has 18 residues.

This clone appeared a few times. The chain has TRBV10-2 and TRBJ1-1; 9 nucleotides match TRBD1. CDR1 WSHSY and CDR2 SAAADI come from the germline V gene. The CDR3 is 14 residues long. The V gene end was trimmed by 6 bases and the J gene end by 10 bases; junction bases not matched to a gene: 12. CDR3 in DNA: TGCGCCAGCAGCCCCTTGAAACAGGGGGCAGGAGCTTTCTTT. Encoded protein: CASSPLKQGAGAFF.

CDR3 nucleotide sequence: TGTGCCAGCAGCTTAGATCAGGGTGGAAACACCATATATTTT. This encodes CASSLDQGGNTIYF. The rearrangement joins TRBV11-2 to TRBJ1-3; possible D gene TRBD1, 5 bases. Trimming removed 0 bases from V and 3 bases from J, with 6 bases in between. This CDR3 region has 14 residues. The germline CDR1 and CDR2 sequences are SGHAT and FQNNGV.

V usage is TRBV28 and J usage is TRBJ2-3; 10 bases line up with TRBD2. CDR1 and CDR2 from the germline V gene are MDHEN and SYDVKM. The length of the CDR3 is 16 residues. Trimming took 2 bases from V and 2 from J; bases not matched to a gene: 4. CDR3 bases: TGTGCCAGCAGTTTAAACCTAGCGGGGGCCACAGATACGCAGTATTTT. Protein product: CASSLNLAGATDTQYF.

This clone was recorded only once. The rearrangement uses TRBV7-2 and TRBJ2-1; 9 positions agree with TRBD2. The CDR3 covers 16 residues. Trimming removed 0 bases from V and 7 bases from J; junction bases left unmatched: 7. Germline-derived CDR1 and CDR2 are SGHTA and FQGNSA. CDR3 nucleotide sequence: TGTGCCAGCAGCTTAGCGAGCGGGGGGATGATAAATGAGCAGTTCTTC. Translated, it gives CASSLASGGMINEQFF.

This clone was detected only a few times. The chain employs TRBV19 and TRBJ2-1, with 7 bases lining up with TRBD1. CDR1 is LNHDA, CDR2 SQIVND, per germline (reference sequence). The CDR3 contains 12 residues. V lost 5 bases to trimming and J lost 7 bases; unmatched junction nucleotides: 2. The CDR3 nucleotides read TGTGCCAGTAGTCTGACAGGGAATGAGCAGTTCTTC. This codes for CASSLTGNEQFF.

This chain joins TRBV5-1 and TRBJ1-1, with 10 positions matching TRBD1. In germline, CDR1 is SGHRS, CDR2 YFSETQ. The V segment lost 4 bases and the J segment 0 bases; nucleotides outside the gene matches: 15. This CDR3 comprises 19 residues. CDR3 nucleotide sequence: TGCGCCAGCAGCCGACTTTTCGGGACAGGGGAACTCATGAACACTGAAGCTTTCTTT. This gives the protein CASSRLFGTGELMNTEAFF.

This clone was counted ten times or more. This CDR3 is CASSGQQGARTDTQYF. Written as DNA, the CDR3 is TGTGCCAGCAGCGGACAACAGGGGGCGCGGACAGATACGCAGTATTTT. The rearrangement joins TRBV9 to TRBJ2-3, with TRBD1 identical over 9 bases. The CDR3 spans 16 residues. CDR1 SGDLS and CDR2 YYNGEE come from the germline V gene. J gave up 3 bases and V 3 bases, and 8 bases lay outside the gene matches.

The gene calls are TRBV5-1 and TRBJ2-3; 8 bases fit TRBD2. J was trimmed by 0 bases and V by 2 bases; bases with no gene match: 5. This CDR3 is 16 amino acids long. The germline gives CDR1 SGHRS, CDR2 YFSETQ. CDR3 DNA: TGCGCCAGCAGCTTAGGACTAGCCTCTAGCACAGATACGCAGTATTTT. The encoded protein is CASSLGLASSTDTQYF.

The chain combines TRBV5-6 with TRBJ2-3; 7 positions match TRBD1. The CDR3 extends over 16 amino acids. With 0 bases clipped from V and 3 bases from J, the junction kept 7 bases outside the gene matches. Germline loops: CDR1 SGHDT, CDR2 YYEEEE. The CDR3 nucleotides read TGTGCCAGCAGCTTGGGTGGACAGGCTCGGACAGATACGCAGTATTTT. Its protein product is CASSLGGQARTDTQYF.

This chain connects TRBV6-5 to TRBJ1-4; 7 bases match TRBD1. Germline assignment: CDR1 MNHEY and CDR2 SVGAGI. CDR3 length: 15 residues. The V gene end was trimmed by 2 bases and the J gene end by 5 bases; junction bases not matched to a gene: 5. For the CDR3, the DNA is TGTGCCAGCAGTTACGGGGGGACAGAGAATGAAAAACTGTTTTTT. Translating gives CASSYGGTENEKLFF.

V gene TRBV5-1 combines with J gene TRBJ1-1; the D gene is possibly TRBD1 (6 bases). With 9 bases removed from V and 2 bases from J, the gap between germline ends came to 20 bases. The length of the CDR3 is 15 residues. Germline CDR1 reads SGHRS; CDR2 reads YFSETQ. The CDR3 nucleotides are TGCGCCACCGGGGGGGGCGGCGGTCAAAACACTGAAGCTTTCTTT. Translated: CATGGGGGQNTEAFF.

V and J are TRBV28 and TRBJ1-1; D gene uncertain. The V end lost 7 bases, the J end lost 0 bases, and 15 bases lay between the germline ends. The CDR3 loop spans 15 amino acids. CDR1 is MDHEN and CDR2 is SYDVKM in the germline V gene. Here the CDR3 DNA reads TGTGCCAGCACGTTGGGCAGCTTTTTGAACACTGAAGCTTTCTTT. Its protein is CASTLGSFLNTEAFF.

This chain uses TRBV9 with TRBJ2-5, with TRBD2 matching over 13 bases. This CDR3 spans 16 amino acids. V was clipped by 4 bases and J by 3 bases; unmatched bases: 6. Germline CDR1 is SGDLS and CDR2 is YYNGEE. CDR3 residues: CASSSGLAGVKETQYF. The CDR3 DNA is TGTGCCAGCAGCTCTGGACTAGCGGGGGTGAAAGAGACCCAGTACTTC.